These T cell receptor beta chains were read from a single sample in a study of T cell responses to AZD1222 COVID-19 vaccine. Libraries were prepared by immunoSEQ multiplex PCR; TCRdb keeps only in-frame clonotypes and omits some of them. Of 95,000 to 100,000 clones in the sample, 70% to 85% are singletons; the top ten hold approximately 15%. Sequenced here: peripheral blood, sampled 28 days after the second AZD1222 dose. These receptors all come from an adult who received the AZD1222 COVID-19 vaccine. The CDR3 runs from the conserved cysteine through the conserved F or W. The D gene is left open where the match is weak. Clone size is not always given. Where it is, it says once, few, many or a class for expanded clones.

d_call,j_call,clone_size,v_call,cdr3_aa,cdr3_nt
TRBD2,TRBJ2-7,.,TRBV2,CASSDPGGPFHEQYF,TGTGCCAGCAGTGACCCGGGAGGGCCATTCCACGAGCAGTACTTC
.,TRBJ2-7,.,TRBV5-6,CASSLGDGPRKF,TGTGCCAGCAGCTTGGGGGACGGCCCGCGGAAATTC
.,TRBJ1-5,.,TRBV11-2,CASSGGGSQPQHF,TGTGCCAGCAGCGGAGGGGGGAGTCAGCCCCAGCATTTT
.,TRBJ1-5,.,TRBV5-1,CASSLQNQPQHF,TGCGCCAGCAGCTTGCAAAATCAGCCCCAGCATTTT
.,TRBJ1-5,.,TRBV19,CASRRGNQPQHF,TGTGCCAGCCGGAGGGGTAATCAGCCCCAGCATTTT
.,TRBJ2-6,.,TRBV7-9,CASSLRSGANVLTF,TGTGCCAGCAGCTTAAGGTCCGGGGCCAACGTCCTGACTTTC
TRBD1,TRBJ1-2,.,TRBV5-1,CASSFITGQDSGYTF,TGCGCCAGCAGCTTTATAACGGGACAGGATAGCGGCTACACCTTC
.,TRBJ1-5,once,TRBV18,CASSPVRENQPQHF,TGTGCCAGCTCACCGGTTCGGGAGAATCAGCCCCAGCATTTT
TRBD1,TRBJ1-1,.,TRBV10-3,CAISEFGTGLNLNTEAFF,TGTGCCATCAGTGAGTTTGGGACAGGGCTAAATTTGAACACTGAAGCTTTCTTT
.,TRBJ2-7,.,TRBV29-1,CSEHYEQYF,TGCAGCGAACATTACGAGCAGTACTTC
TRBD1,TRBJ1-1,.,TRBV6-5,CASSNTGDGTEAFF,TGTGCCAGCAGTAACACAGGGGATGGGACTGAAGCTTTCTTT
.,TRBJ2-2,.,TRBV29-1,CSAPSRTGELFF,TGCAGCGCCCCGTCGCGGACCGGGGAGCTGTTTTTT
.,TRBJ1-5,.,TRBV10-1,CASSGGGRGDAQPQHF,TGCGCCAGCAGTGGGGGTGGACGGGGGGATGCTCAGCCCCAGCATTTT
.,TRBJ2-7,.,TRBV24-1,CATSEHSGNSYEQYF,TGTGCCACCAGTGAACACTCGGGAAACTCCTACGAGCAGTACTTC
.,TRBJ2-1,once,TRBV7-3,CASSSTPFDEQFF,TGTGCCAGCAGCTCAACCCCTTTTGATGAGCAGTTCTTC
TRBD2,TRBJ2-1,.,TRBV19,CASSIIGLAGFDEQFF,TGTGCCAGTAGTATAATAGGACTAGCGGGATTTGATGAGCAGTTCTTC
.,TRBJ1-1,.,TRBV29-1,CSVEGGAYEAFF,TGCAGCGTTGAAGGGGGGGCCTATGAAGCTTTCTTT
.,TRBJ2-2,.,TRBV5-1,CASSAGLQNTGELFF,TGCGCCAGCAGCGCCGGACTACAGAACACCGGGGAGCTGTTTTTT
TRBD2,TRBJ2-7,.,TRBV6-1,CASREAGNAPYEQYF,TGTGCCAGCAGGGAAGCGGGAAATGCACCCTACGAGCAGTACTTC
.,TRBJ1-1,few,TRBV11-3,CASSLSQGTEAFF,TGTGCCAGCAGCTTATCCCAGGGGACTGAAGCTTTCTTT
TRBD1,TRBJ2-7,.,TRBV11-3,CASSPSRDRGKQYF,TGTGCCAGCAGCCCTTCTCGGGACAGGGGGAAGCAGTACTTC
.,TRBJ1-6,.,TRBV7-7,CASSLTHGSPLHF,TGTGCCAGCAGCTTAACCCATGGCTCACCCCTCCACTTT
.,TRBJ1-6,.,TRBV4-3,CASSPGEGRVLHF,TGCGCCAGCAGCCCCGGGGAGGGAAGGGTTCTCCACTTT
.,TRBJ1-2,.,TRBV6-1,CASSEGSANYGYTF,TGTGCCAGCAGTGAAGGGTCAGCAAACTATGGCTACACCTTC
.,TRBJ1-2,.,TRBV29-1,CSVVLQRDGYTF,TGCAGCGTTGTTCTCCAGAGAGATGGCTACACCTTC
.,TRBJ1-1,.,TRBV7-2,CASSLGGTRLEAFF,TGTGCCAGCAGCTTAGGGGGGACTAGGCTTGAAGCTTTCTTT
TRBD1,TRBJ2-5,.,TRBV19,CASRSGTGLETQYF,TGTGCCAGTAGGTCCGGGACAGGGTTAGAGACCCAGTACTTC
TRBD2,TRBJ2-5,.,TRBV5-1,CASSTRIAGKETQYF,TGCGCCAGCAGCACCCGAATAGCGGGAAAAGAGACCCAGTACTTC